Presented here are 8 T cell receptor beta chains from one specimen sequenced in a study of T cells after yellow fever vaccination. From the 5' RACE reads, TCRdb called clonotypes with MiXCR, one entry per CDR3 protein. Among about 320,000 distinct CDR3 sequences listed, roughly 10% were seen once. The input for sequencing was CD4+ T cells sorted from PBMCs, taken 45 days after the yellow fever booster vaccination. The receptors come from a man between 18 and 29 years old who received the YFV17D yellow fever vaccine.

This clonotype has a count of ten or more. The genes are TRBV5-1 and TRBJ1-1, with 9 bases matching TRBD1. V lost 4 bases, J lost 1 base, and 5 bases stayed unmatched. Germline lookup yields CDR1 SGHRS and CDR2 YFSETQ. The length of the CDR3 is 15 residues. For the CDR3, the DNA is TGCGCCAGCAGCCCACAGGGGGCTCCGAACACTGAAGCTTTCTTT. As protein: CASSPQGAPNTEAFF. Using reference TRBV5-1 and TRBJ1-1 for the parts outside the CDR3, the full variable domain is KAGVTQTPRYLIKTRGQQVTLSCSPISGHRSVSWYQQTPGQGLQFLFEYFSETQRNKGNFPGRFSGRQFSNSRSEMNVSTLELGDSALYLCASSPQGAPNTEAFFGQGTRLTVV.

This clonotype was detected many times. The chain carries TRBV6-5 and TRBJ2-5; possibly TRBD2 for D (6 bases). CDR1 and CDR2 (germline): MNHEY, SVGAGI. The CDR3 runs to 15 residues. The V and J ends lost 10 bases and 5 bases respectively, with 23 bases between them. The CDR3 DNA sequence: TGTGCCACCGCTTTAAGTAGCGGCTTAGGCGAGACCCAGTACTTC. It encodes CATALSSGLGETQYF.

This clonotype was counted only a few times. The chain joins TRBV20-1 to TRBJ2-1; D possibly matches TRBD1 or TRBD2 (6 bases each). Trimming stripped 3 bases from V and 4 bases from J, with 13 bases between. This CDR3 comprises 14 residues. CDR1 DFQATT and CDR2 SNEGSKA come from the germline V gene (reference sequence). CDR3: CSASRGPLYNEQFF. CDR3 DNA: TGCAGTGCTAGTCGGGGGCCTCTATACAATGAGCAGTTCTTC.

This clonotype was detected a few times. The chain has TRBV5-4 and TRBJ1-6, with TRBD1 identical over 7 bases. Germline V gene data show CDR1 as SGHNT and CDR2 as YYREEE (reference sequence). The CDR3 is made up of 17 amino acids. J lost 9 bases, V lost 2 bases, and 14 bases had no gene match. The CDR3 nucleotides read TGTGCCAGCAGCTTCCCCGGAACCGGGACAGTCCTTTCACCCCTCCACTTT. As protein: CASSFPGTGTVLSPLHF.

In its sample, this clonotype was seen many times. The chain links TRBV7-3 to TRBJ2-1, with TRBD2 identical over 8 bases. CDR1 is SGHTA and CDR2 is FQGTGA in the germline V gene. V dropped 3 bases and J dropped 0; count of bases not matched to a gene: 4. This CDR3 is built from 16 residues. The CDR3 bases are TGTGCCAGCAGCTTCCTTAGCGGGGCCTCCTACAATGAGCAGTTCTTC. Translated: CASSFLSGASYNEQFF.

This clonotype was detected only a few times. The J gene is TRBJ1-5, the V gene TRBV20-1; D unclear. The CDR3 extends over 14 amino acids. The V end lost 0 bases, the J end lost 4 bases, and 10 bases lay between the germline ends. Germline CDR1 and CDR2: DFQATT and SNEGSKA (reference sequence). CDR3 amino acids: CSARDSGRNQPQHF. The CDR3 bases are TGCAGTGCTAGAGATTCAGGTCGGAATCAGCCCCAGCATTTT.

The gene calls are TRBV20-1 and TRBJ1-5, with D possibly being TRBD1 (6 bases). The V gene's germline CDR1 is DFQATT and CDR2 SNEGSKA (reference sequence). The CDR3 consists of 14 residues. Between the trimmed V and J ends, which lost 6 bases and 3 bases, there was a span of 15 bases. The CDR3 sequence is CSAPPRTDNQPQHF. The CDR3 DNA reads TGCAGTGCCCCCCCTCGGACAGACAATCAGCCCCAGCATTTT.

This chain joins TRBV5-1 and TRBJ1-1; tentative D call: TRBD1 (5 bases). CDR1 is SGHRS, CDR2 YFSETQ, per germline. This CDR3 comprises 11 residues. Between the trimmed V and J ends, which lost 4 bases and 11 bases, there was a span of 12 bases. In nucleotides, the CDR3 is TGCGCCAGCAGCGAGGGGTGGGATGCTTTCTTT. It specifies CASSEGWDAFF.